One sample yielded the 27 T cell receptor beta chains listed below, sequenced in a study of T cell responses to AZD1222 COVID-19 vaccine. Generated by immunoSEQ multiplex PCR, the TCRdb table keeps only in-frame clones and is missing some. Altogether approximately 150,000 clones are present, about nine tenths being singletons, with the ten largest covering approximately 2.8%. The sequencing used peripheral blood, collected on day 0 of AZD1222 vaccination. The receptor set was obtained from an adult in good health.

The gene calls are TRBV19 and TRBJ1-2; no clear D gene. V was trimmed by 10 bases and J by 1 base, leaving 10 bases between them. The CDR3 has 12 amino acids. Germline CDR1 LNHDA, CDR2 SQIVND (reference sequence). The CDR3 coding sequence is TGTGCCACCCTTTGGGGTAACTATGGCTACACCTTC. As protein: CATLWGNYGYTF.

The chain employs TRBV10-3 and TRBJ2-1; D call uncertain. This CDR3 is built from 12 residues. V lost 10 bases, J lost 5 bases, and 12 bases lay in between. Germline CDR1 and CDR2: ENHRY and SYGVKD. The CDR3 sequence is CATRRMDNEQFF. CDR3 bases: TGTGCCACCCGGCGGATGGACAATGAGCAGTTCTTC.

This chain uses TRBV3-1 (or the pseudogene TRBV3-2) with TRBJ2-5; the match to TRBD1 covers 8 bases. This CDR3 is 16 amino acids long. With 0 bases clipped from V and 5 bases from J, the junction kept 8 bases outside the gene matches. In germline, CDR1 is LGHDT, CDR2 YNNKEL (reference sequence). The CDR3 loop is CASSQDFQGAGETQYF. CDR3 coding DNA: TGTGCCAGCAGCCAAGATTTTCAGGGGGCAGGGGAGACCCAGTACTTC.

The rearrangement uses TRBV7-2 and TRBJ2-2, with 7 bases fitting TRBD2. The CDR3 is 17 amino acids. With V trimmed by 1 base and J by 4 bases, 9 bases remained unmatched. Looked up from germline, CDR1 is SGHTA and CDR2 is FQGNSA. CDR3 sequence: CASSLGGGREITGELFF. The CDR3 DNA reads TGTGCCAGCAGCTTAGGGGGAGGGCGAGAGATCACCGGGGAGCTGTTTTTT. Full variable domain (rest looked up from reference TRBV7-2 and TRBJ2-2): GAGVSQSPSNKVTEKGKDVELRCDPISGHTALYWYRQSLGQGLEFLIYFQGNSAPDKSGLPSDRFSAERTGGSVSTLTIQRTQQEDSAVYLCASSLGGGREITGELFFGEGSRLTVL.

The V and J genes are TRBV6-1 and TRBJ1-4, with a weak D call TRBD1 (5 bases). Per germline, CDR1 MNHNS and CDR2 SASEGT. Trimming shortened V by 3 bases and J by 7 bases, and 15 bases separated the two germline ends. The CDR3 totals 15 residues. The CDR3 DNA reads as TGTGCCAGCAGTGAGTCGGTGTGGGGGAGTGAAAAACTGTTTTTT. Protein product: CASSESVWGSEKLFF.

The rearrangement uses TRBV4-3 and TRBJ1-4, with D possibly TRBD1 on 5 matching bases. V shed 4 bases and J shed 2 bases, with 14 bases lying between them. Germline loops: CDR1 LGHNA, CDR2 YSLEER. CDR3 length: 16 amino acids. The CDR3 spells CASSPGARVTNEKLFF. The CDR3 DNA reads TGCGCCAGCAGCCCCGGCGCCAGGGTGACTAATGAAAAACTGTTTTTT.

The CDR3 sequence: CASILFGPSPSDTQYF. The CDR3 DNA reads as TGTGCCAGCATTCTCTTCGGTCCCTCCCCCTCAGATACGCAGTATTTT. The chain employs TRBV5-5 and TRBJ2-3; D uncertain. From germline, CDR1 is SGHKS and CDR2 YYEKEE (reference sequence). CDR3 size: 16 residues. V lost 6 bases to trimming and J lost 4 bases, with 21 bases between them.

This chain uses TRBV4-3 with TRBJ1-2; D may be TRBD1 (5 bases). Trimming pared 4 bases from V and 7 bases from J, leaving 19 bases between. CDR1 and CDR2 from the germline V gene are LGHNA and YSLEER. The CDR3 totals 15 residues. In DNA, the CDR3 is TGCGCCAGCAGCCCGGGACCGGGACTTCCAAGTGGCTACACCTTC. Its protein product is CASSPGPGLPSGYTF.

V gene TRBV11-2 combines with J gene TRBJ2-3; 7 bases are shared with TRBD2. Germline CDR1 reads SGHAT; CDR2 reads FQNNGV. The CDR3 length is 18 residues. Germline trimming cut 1 base from V and 0 bases from J; bases unmatched to any gene: 10. The CDR3 reads CASSLVLRGSASTDTQYF. The CDR3 nucleotides read TGTGCCAGCAGCTTAGTCCTGCGGGGGAGCGCTAGCACAGATACGCAGTATTTT.

The gene calls are TRBV19 and TRBJ2-2; D possibly corresponds to TRBD2 (5 bases). Germline values: CDR1 LNHDA, CDR2 SQIVND (reference sequence). V lost 11 bases and J 1 base, leaving 14 bases between the germline ends. The CDR3 covers 14 residues. This CDR3 is CAGSLAENTGELFF. DNA of the CDR3: TGTGCCGGCTCCCTAGCCGAGAACACCGGGGAGCTGTTTTTT.

This chain links TRBV6-5 with TRBJ1-4; 9 bases align to TRBD1. With V trimmed by 5 bases and J by 4 bases, 2 bases remained unmatched. CDR1 is MNHEY, CDR2 SVGAGI, per germline. The CDR3 covers 14 residues. CDR3 DNA: TGTGCCAGCAGTCAGGGACAGGGTAATGAAAAACTGTTTTTT. Translated, it gives CASSQGQGNEKLFF.

The chain recombines TRBV21-1 with TRBJ1-2. TRBV21-1 is listed as a pseudogene. This CDR3 comprises 12 residues. The CDR3 protein is CASSKGGVGYTF. CDR3 coding DNA: TGTGCCAGCAGCAAAGGAGGGGTTGGCTACACCTTC.

The chain is built from TRBV5-6 and TRBJ2-7; D gene ambiguous. Germline V gene sequence: CDR1 SGHDT, CDR2 YYEEEE. The CDR3 has 12 amino acids. The V end lost 0 bases, the J end lost 9 bases, and 10 bases lay between the germline ends. This CDR3 reads CASSLGRLGQYF. Here the CDR3 DNA reads TGTGCCAGCAGCTTGGGGCGGTTGGGGCAGTACTTC.

The rearrangement joins TRBV19 to TRBJ2-7; 8 positions agree with TRBD1. J was trimmed by 3 bases and V by 5 bases; bases with no gene match: 3. Per the germline V gene, CDR1 is LNHDA and CDR2 is SQIVND (reference sequence). There are 13 residues in the CDR3. CDR3 coding DNA: TGTGCCAGTAGTCCCACAGGGGGCTACGAGCAGTACTTC. This gives the protein CASSPTGGYEQYF. The whole variable domain, remainder taken from reference TRBV19 and TRBJ2-7, is DGGITQSPKYLFRKEGQNVTLSCEQNLNHDAMYWYRQDPGQGLRLIYYSQIVNDFQKGDIAEGYSVSREKKESFPLTVTSAQKNPTAFYLCASSPTGGYEQYFGPGTRLTVT.

This chain links TRBV6-5 with TRBJ2-1; TRBD2 aligns across 12 bases. J lost 4 bases, V lost 6 bases, and 4 bases had no gene match. This CDR3 is built from 15 residues. Germline V gene sequence: CDR1 MNHEY, CDR2 SVGAGI. The CDR3 DNA reads TGTGCCAGCAGGTGGACTAGCGGGGCTTACAATGAGCAGTTCTTC. This translates into CASRWTSGAYNEQFF.

V and J are TRBV5-4 and TRBJ2-5, with 8 bases identical to TRBD2. The V gene end was trimmed by 0 bases and the J gene end by 5 bases; junction bases not matched to a gene: 3. The CDR3 spans 14 residues. The germline gives CDR1 SGHNT, CDR2 YYREEE (reference sequence). The CDR3 DNA is TGTGCCAGCAGCTTGGGCGGGGGGAGCGAGACCCAGTACTTC. This encodes CASSLGGGSETQYF.

With regard to this clone: This sample includes further DNA sequences coding for the same CDR3. This chain links TRBV5-1 with TRBJ1-1; tentative D call: TRBD1 (6 bases). CDR1 SGHRS and CDR2 YFSETQ come from the germline V gene. The germline V and J ends were trimmed by 8 bases and 3 bases, with 14 bases remaining between them. The length of the CDR3 is 13 residues. The CDR3 DNA follows: TGCGCCAGGGGGGCGGGGGCCGACACTGAAGCTTTCTTT. As protein: CARGAGADTEAFF.

The gene calls are TRBV5-5 and TRBJ2-7; unclear D gene. This CDR3 is built from 14 residues. CDR1 and CDR2 from the germline V gene are SGHKS and YYEKEE (reference sequence). The V end was cut by 0 bases, the J end by 3 bases, with 10 bases between. The CDR3 loop is CASSLDQVGYEQYF. The DNA of the CDR3 is TGTGCCAGCAGCTTGGATCAGGTTGGCTACGAGCAGTACTTC.

This clone was counted once. The chain couples TRBV5-4 to TRBJ2-5; no clear D. Germline values: CDR1 SGHNT, CDR2 YYREEE (reference sequence). This CDR3 is built from 15 residues. The V and J ends lost 0 bases and 5 bases respectively, with 14 bases between them. The CDR3 DNA reads TGTGCCAGCAGCTTGGATCCGGTCCGAAGGGAGACCCAGTACTTC. Translation gives CASSLDPVRRETQYF.

The rearrangement joins TRBV4-3 to TRBJ1-5; 8 bases fit TRBD1. The germline gives CDR1 LGHNA, CDR2 YSLEER. There are 13 residues in the CDR3. V lost 4 bases and J lost 7; bases outside the gene matches: 3. The CDR3 region is CASSLDRDQPQHF. In DNA form, the CDR3 reads TGCGCCAGCAGCCTGGACAGGGACCAGCCCCAGCATTTT.

The V and J genes are TRBV4-3 and TRBJ2-1, with 7 nucleotides matching TRBD2. Unmatched junction bases numbered 6, after V lost 0 bases and J lost 4 bases. Germline V gene data show CDR1 as LGHNA and CDR2 as YSLEER. The CDR3 covers 16 residues. CDR3 DNA sequence: TGCGCCAGCAGCCAAGAGGCGGGAGTCCTGTACAATGAGCAGTTCTTC. Its translation is CASSQEAGVLYNEQFF.

This chain joins TRBV5-4 and TRBJ2-3; 7 positions agree with TRBD2. The CDR3 length is 16 residues. J lost 1 base, V lost 2 bases, and 7 bases had no gene match. Germline CDR1 is SGHNT and CDR2 is YYREEE (reference sequence). The CDR3 here is CASSFPSGYGTDTQYF. CDR3 DNA sequence: TGTGCCAGCAGCTTTCCTAGCGGATATGGCACAGATACGCAGTATTTT.

The V and J genes are TRBV7-3 and TRBJ2-2; TRBD2 matches 16 bases. The CDR3 sequence is 17 residues long. J lost 6 bases, V lost 5 bases, and 6 bases had no gene match. The germline V gene has CDR1 SGHTA and CDR2 FQGTGA. CDR3 nucleotide sequence: TGTGCCAGCAGCCCGGGACTAGCGGGGGGGCTGGCCGGGGAGCTGTTTTTT. It codes for CASSPGLAGGLAGELFF.

This clone was observed a handful of times. Other DNA sequences in this sample translate to the same CDR3. V is TRBV10-2 and J is TRBJ1-6, with TRBD1 as a possible D gene (5 bases). The CDR3 is made up of 15 amino acids. With 0 bases removed from V and 9 bases from J, the gap between germline ends came to 12 bases. The germline V gene encodes CDR1 WSHSY and CDR2 SAAADI. CDR3 region: CASSESGQGGSPLHF. The CDR3 nucleotides read TGCGCCAGCAGTGAGTCGGGTCAGGGAGGTTCACCCCTCCACTTT.

The rearrangement joins TRBV30 to TRBJ1-6; D not resolved. CDR3 length: 16 amino acids. CDR1 is GTSNPN and CDR2 is SVGIG in the germline V gene (reference sequence). Trimming left V 5 bases short and J 6 bases short, with 20 bases between. In DNA form, the CDR3 reads TGTGCCTGGCCTGACGAAAGCGGTTCGTTTAATTCACCCCTCCACTTT. This gives the protein CAWPDESGSFNSPLHF.

The rearrangement joins TRBV10-3 to TRBJ2-1; D uncertain. CDR3 size: 12 residues. The V gene lost 0 bases and the J gene lost 9 bases, with 6 bases spanning the gap. CDR1 is ENHRY and CDR2 is SYGVKD in the germline V gene. The CDR3 sequence: CAISESTGEQFF. CDR3 coding DNA: TGTGCCATCAGTGAGTCGACGGGTGAGCAGTTCTTC.

This clone occurred once. This sequence joins TRBV7-2 and TRBJ2-1, with 9 bases matching TRBD2. The junction had 12 bases not matched to a gene; V was cut back by 1 base and J by 5 bases. CDR1 and CDR2 (germline): SGHTA, FQGNSA. The CDR3 has 18 amino acids. The CDR3, as DNA: TGTGCCAGCAGCTTAGTAGTCAGGCTAGCGGGGACCCACAATGAGCAGTTCTTC. Translated, it gives CASSLVVRLAGTHNEQFF.